The sequence of this T cell receptor beta chain was determined in a study of blood T cell repertoires in COVID-19. Study in general: Nucleic acid was either cDNA or gDNA, and it came from T cells, B-cell-depleted T cells, or PBMCs.

The protocol was immunoSEQ multiplex PCR, while the TCRdb copy is restricted to in-frame clones and leaves out a portion. Among about 59,000 clones listed, around 86% were seen once. CDR3 length equals 15 residues. Germline CDR1 reads MNHEY; CDR2 reads SMNVEV (reference sequence). V shed 8 bases and J 10 bases; nucleotides not matched to a gene: 14. This chain links TRBV27 with TRBJ1-6; 7 bases fit TRBD1. The receptor comes from a woman aged 80 or older with acute or convalescent COVID-19. Sequenced: peripheral blood. This CDR3 reads CASGPTGLNGSPLHF. The DNA of the CDR3 is TGTGCCAGCGGACCGACAGGGCTGAATGGCTCACCCCTCCACTTT.